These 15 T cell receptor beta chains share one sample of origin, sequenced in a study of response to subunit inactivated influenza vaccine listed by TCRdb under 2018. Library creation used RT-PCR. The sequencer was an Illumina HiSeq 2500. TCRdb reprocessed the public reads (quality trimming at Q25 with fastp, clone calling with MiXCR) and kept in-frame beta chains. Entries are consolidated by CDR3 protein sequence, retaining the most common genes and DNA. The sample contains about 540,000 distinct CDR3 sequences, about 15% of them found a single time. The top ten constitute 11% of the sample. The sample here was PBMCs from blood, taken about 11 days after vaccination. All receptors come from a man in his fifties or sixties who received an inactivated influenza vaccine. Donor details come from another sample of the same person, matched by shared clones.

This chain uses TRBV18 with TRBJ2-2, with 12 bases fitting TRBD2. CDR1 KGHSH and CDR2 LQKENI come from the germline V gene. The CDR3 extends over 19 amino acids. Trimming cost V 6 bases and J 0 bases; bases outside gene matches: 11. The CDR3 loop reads CASSANLTSGRTNTGELFF. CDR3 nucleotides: TGTGCCAGCTCTGCAAACCTGACTAGCGGGAGAACGAACACCGGGGAGCTGTTTTTT.

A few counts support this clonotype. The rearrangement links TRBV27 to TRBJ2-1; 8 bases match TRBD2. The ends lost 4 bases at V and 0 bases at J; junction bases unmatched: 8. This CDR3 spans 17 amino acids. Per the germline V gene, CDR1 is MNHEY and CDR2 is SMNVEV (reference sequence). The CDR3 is CASSSWTSRSSYNEQFF. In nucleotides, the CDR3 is TGTGCCAGCAGTTCCTGGACTAGCAGGAGCTCCTACAATGAGCAGTTCTTC.

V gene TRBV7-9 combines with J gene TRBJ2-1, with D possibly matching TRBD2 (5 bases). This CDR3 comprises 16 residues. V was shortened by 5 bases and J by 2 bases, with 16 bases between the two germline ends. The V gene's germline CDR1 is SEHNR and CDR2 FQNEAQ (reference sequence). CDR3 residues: CASSPYMRVAYNEQFF. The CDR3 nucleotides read TGTGCCAGCAGCCCTTACATGCGGGTTGCCTACAATGAGCAGTTCTTC.

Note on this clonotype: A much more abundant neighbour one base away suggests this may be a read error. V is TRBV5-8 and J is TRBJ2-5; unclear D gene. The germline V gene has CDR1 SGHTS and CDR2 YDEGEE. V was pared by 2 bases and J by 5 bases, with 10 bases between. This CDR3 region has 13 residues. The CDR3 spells CASSFGQYETQYF. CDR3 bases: TGTGCCAGCAGCTTCGGGCAGTACGAGACCCAGTACTTC.

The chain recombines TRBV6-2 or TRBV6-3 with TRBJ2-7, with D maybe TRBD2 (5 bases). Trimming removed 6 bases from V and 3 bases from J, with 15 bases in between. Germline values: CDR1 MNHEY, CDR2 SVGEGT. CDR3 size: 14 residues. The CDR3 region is CASRARAGNYEQYF. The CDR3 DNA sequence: TGTGCCAGCAGGGCCCGGGCGGGTAACTACGAGCAGTACTTC.

The CDR3 is CASSYSTYYGYTF. For the CDR3, the DNA is TGTGCCAGCAGTTACTCGACTTATTATGGCTACACCTTC. The chain links TRBV6-2 or TRBV6-3 to TRBJ1-2; D uncertain. Germline CDR1 and CDR2: MNHEY and SVGEGT. V was cut by 0 bases and J by 5 bases, with 7 bases left in between. The CDR3 covers 13 residues.

The CDR3, as DNA: TGTGCCACCAGCAGAGAGCAGGGGGCGGGGGAGCAGTACTTC. Translating it yields CATSREQGAGEQYF. The genes are TRBV15 and TRBJ2-7; 8 bases are a match to TRBD1. CDR3 size: 14 residues. V was clipped by 0 bases and J by 7 bases; unmatched bases: 5. Germline CDR1 reads LNHNV; CDR2 reads YYDKDF (reference sequence).

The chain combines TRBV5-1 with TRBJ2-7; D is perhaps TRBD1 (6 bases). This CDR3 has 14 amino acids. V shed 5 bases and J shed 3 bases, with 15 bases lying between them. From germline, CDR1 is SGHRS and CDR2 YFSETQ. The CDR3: CASSPTGSGYEQYF. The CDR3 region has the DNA TGCGCCAGCAGTCCCACAGGGTCCGGCTACGAGCAGTACTTC.

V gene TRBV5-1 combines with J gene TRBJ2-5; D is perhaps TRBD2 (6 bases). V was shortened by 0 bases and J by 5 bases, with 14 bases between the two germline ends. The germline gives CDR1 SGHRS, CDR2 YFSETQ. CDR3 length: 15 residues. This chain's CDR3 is CASSLGGGSAETQYF. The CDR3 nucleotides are TGCGCCAGCAGCTTGGGTGGGGGGTCCGCTGAGACCCAGTACTTC.

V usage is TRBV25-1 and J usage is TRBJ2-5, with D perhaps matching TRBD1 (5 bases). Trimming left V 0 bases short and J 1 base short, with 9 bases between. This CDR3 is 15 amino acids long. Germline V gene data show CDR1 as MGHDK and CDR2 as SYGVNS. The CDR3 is CASSEYRVLQETQYF. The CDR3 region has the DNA TGTGCCAGCAGTGAATACAGGGTCCTCCAAGAGACCCAGTACTTC.

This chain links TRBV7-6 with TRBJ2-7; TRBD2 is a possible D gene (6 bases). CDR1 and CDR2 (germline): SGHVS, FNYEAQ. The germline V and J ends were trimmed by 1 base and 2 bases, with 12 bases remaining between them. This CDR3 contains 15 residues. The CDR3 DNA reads TGTGCCAGCAGCTTAGGGGACTCCAACCCCTACGAGCAGTACTTC. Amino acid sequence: CASSLGDSNPYEQYF.

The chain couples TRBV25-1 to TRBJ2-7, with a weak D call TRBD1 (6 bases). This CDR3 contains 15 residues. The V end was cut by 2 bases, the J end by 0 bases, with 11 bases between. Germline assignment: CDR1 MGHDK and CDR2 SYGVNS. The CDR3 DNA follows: TGTGCCAGCAGTGAAACAGGGCCAAGCTCCTACGAGCAGTACTTC. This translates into CASSETGPSSYEQYF.

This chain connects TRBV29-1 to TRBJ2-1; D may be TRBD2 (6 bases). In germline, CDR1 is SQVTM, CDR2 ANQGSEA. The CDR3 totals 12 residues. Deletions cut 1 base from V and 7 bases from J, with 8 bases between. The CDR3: CSVEGLGNEQFF. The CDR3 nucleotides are TGCAGCGTTGAAGGACTAGGGAATGAGCAGTTCTTC.

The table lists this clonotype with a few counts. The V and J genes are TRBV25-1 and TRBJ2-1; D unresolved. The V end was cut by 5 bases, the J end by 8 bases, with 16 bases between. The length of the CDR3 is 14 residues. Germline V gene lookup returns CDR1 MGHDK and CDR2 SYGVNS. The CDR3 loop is CASSSARKLHEQFF. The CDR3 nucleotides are TGTGCCAGCAGTTCAGCTAGAAAGCTCCATGAGCAGTTCTTC.

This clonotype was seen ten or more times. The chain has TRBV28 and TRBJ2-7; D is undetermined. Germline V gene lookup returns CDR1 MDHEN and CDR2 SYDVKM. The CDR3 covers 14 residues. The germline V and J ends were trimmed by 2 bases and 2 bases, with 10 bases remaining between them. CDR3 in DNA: TGTGCCAGCAGTTTAGGGTACAGAGCCTACGAGCAGTACTTC. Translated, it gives CASSLGYRAYEQYF.